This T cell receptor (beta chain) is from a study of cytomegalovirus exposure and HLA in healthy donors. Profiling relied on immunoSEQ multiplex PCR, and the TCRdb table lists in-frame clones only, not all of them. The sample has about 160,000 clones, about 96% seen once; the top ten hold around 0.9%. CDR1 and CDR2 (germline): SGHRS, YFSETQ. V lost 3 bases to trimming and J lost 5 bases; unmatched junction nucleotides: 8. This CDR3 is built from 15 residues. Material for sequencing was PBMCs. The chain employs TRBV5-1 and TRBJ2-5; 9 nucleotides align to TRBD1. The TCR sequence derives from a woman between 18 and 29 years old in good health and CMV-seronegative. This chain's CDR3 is CASSSKPGTGETQYF. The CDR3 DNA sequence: TGCGCCAGCAGCTCCAAACCCGGGACAGGGGAGACCCAGTACTTC. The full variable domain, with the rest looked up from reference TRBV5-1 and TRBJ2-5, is KAGVTQTPRYLIKTRGQQVTLSCSPISGHRSVSWYQQTPGQGLQFLFEYFSETQRNKGNFPGRFSGRQFSNSRSEMNVSTLELGDSALYLCASSSKPGTGETQYFGPGTRLLVL.